Listed here are 14 T cell receptor beta chains from one sample, sequenced in a study of blood T cell repertoires in COVID-19. The repertoire was sequenced with immunoSEQ multiplex PCR; TCRdb's copy has only in-frame clones and lacks some. The sample shows more than 150,000 clones, roughly nine tenths of them seen only once. The sample consisted of peripheral blood. The source is a man between 65 and 85 years old with active or convalescent COVID-19.

This chain joins TRBV2 and TRBJ2-1; D is ambiguous. The CDR3 extends over 13 amino acids. Germline values: CDR1 SNHLY, CDR2 FYNNEI. V lost 6 bases to trimming and J lost 4 bases, with 10 bases between them. CDR3 region: CASSAAWYNEQFF. The CDR3 nucleotides are TGTGCCAGCAGCGCGGCGTGGTACAATGAGCAGTTCTTC.

This CDR3 is CASRRRASNTGELFF. Here the CDR3 DNA reads TGTGCCAGCCGCCGTCGAGCGTCGAACACCGGGGAGCTGTTTTTT. The chain links TRBV11-2 to TRBJ2-2, with D unresolved. Trimming took 8 bases from V and 0 from J, leaving 13 bases between them. Germline CDR1 and CDR2: SGHAT and FQNNGV. This CDR3 region has 15 residues.

This rearrangement joins TRBV29-1 to TRBJ1-4; D remains unclear. This CDR3 has 13 residues. V was trimmed by 4 bases and J by 0 bases, leaving 6 bases between them. CDR1 is SQVTM, CDR2 ANQGSEA, per germline. As DNA, the CDR3 is TGCAGCGTTGGCGTGACAACTAATGAAAAACTGTTTTTT. Its protein product is CSVGVTTNEKLFF.

The rearrangement uses TRBV7-9 and TRBJ2-3; D is possibly TRBD1 (6 bases). The CDR3 loop spans 15 amino acids. V lost 3 bases and J lost 0, with 10 bases in between. Germline V lookup: CDR1 SEHNR, CDR2 FQNEAQ (reference sequence). The CDR3 DNA follows: TGTGCCAGCAGCTTCAGACAGGCTAGCACAGATACGCAGTATTTT. Translated: CASSFRQASTDTQYF.

The CDR3 coding sequence is TGTGCCAGCAGGTCAGAAAATTGGGTGGCTAGCGGGAATGAGCAGTTCTTC. This codes for CASRSENWVASGNEQFF. This rearrangement joins TRBV27 to TRBJ2-1; TRBD2 matches at 8 bases. The CDR3 consists of 17 residues. Germline CDR1 and CDR2: MNHEY and SMNVEV (reference sequence). V lost 6 bases and J lost 7; bases outside the gene matches: 17.

V and J are TRBV5-6 and TRBJ2-5; D is perhaps TRBD2 (6 bases). V lost 2 bases and J 4 bases, leaving 12 bases between the germline ends. This CDR3 is built from 14 residues. CDR1 and CDR2 (germline): SGHDT, YYEEEE. CDR3 nucleotide sequence: TGTGCCAGCAGCTTTACGGCAGCGGGAGAGACCCAGTACTTC. It is translated as CASSFTAAGETQYF.

The V gene is TRBV7-2, the J gene TRBJ2-5, with TRBD2 matching 8 bases. The V gene's germline CDR1 is SGHTA and CDR2 FQGNSA. Trimming took 4 bases from V and 5 from J; bases not matched to a gene: 21. The CDR3 is 19 residues long. CDR3 sequence: CASSSSGGAGFLLRETQYF. The CDR3 coding sequence is TGTGCCAGCAGCTCCAGCGGGGGTGCAGGGTTTTTACTTCGGGAGACCCAGTACTTC.

The J gene is TRBJ1-4, the V gene TRBV5-6, with D perhaps TRBD1 (5 bases). V was trimmed by 1 base and J by 7 bases, leaving 14 bases between them. Per the germline V gene, CDR1 is SGHDT and CDR2 is YYEEEE. The CDR3 spans 15 residues. In DNA, the CDR3 is TGTGCCAGCAGCTTGTCGGGCCAGGGCACTGAAAAACTGTTTTTT. This gives the protein CASSLSGQGTEKLFF.

The chain joins TRBV6-6 to TRBJ1-5; TRBD1 aligns across 7 bases. The CDR3 consists of 15 residues. CDR1 is MNHNY, CDR2 SVGAGI, per germline (reference sequence). Trimming at V came to 7 bases and at J to 0 bases, leaving 6 bases not matched to a gene. The CDR3 is CASKYGTDSNQPQHF. The CDR3 DNA sequence: TGTGCCAGCAAGTACGGGACAGATAGCAATCAGCCCCAGCATTTT.

This chain links TRBV4-3 with TRBJ1-3; no reliable D call. Germline V CDR1 and CDR2: LGHNA, YSLEER. Trimming removed 3 bases at V and 0 bases at J, with 6 bases between. This CDR3 has 14 amino acids. The CDR3 sequence is CASSQSSSGNTIYF. The CDR3 DNA is TGCGCCAGCAGCCAGTCGAGCTCTGGAAACACCATATATTTT.

The CDR3 sequence: CASSLGFGASYEQYF. The CDR3 DNA follows: TGTGCCAGCAGTTTGGGTTTTGGGGCCTCCTACGAGCAGTACTTC. The chain couples TRBV28 to TRBJ2-7; D is perhaps TRBD1 (5 bases). The CDR3 runs to 15 residues. V lost 3 bases to trimming and J lost 0 bases, with 12 bases between them. Germline lookup yields CDR1 MDHEN and CDR2 SYDVKM.

The CDR3 DNA is TGTGCCAGCAGCCTCCGGACCGGGAGCTCTGGGGCCAACGTCCTGACTTTC. This sequence encodes CASSLRTGSSGANVLTF. The chain carries TRBV14 and TRBJ2-6, with TRBD2 as a possible D gene (6 bases). Germline V lookup: CDR1 SGHDN, CDR2 FVKESK. Trimming took off 4 bases at V and 0 bases at J, with 13 bases between the two ends. CDR3 length: 17 amino acids.

The chain is built from TRBV3-1 (or the pseudogene TRBV3-2) and TRBJ2-2; no reliable D call. Germline-derived CDR1 and CDR2 are LGHDT and YNNKEL (reference sequence). Deletions cut 6 bases from V and 1 base from J, with 3 bases between. There are 12 residues in the CDR3. The CDR3 region is CASRQNTGELFF. In DNA, the CDR3 is TGTGCCAGCAGACAGAACACCGGGGAGCTGTTTTTT.

V usage is TRBV15 and J usage is TRBJ2-7; TRBD1 might be the D (6 bases). Trimming left V 3 bases short and J 4 bases short, with 10 bases between. CDR1 and CDR2 from the germline V gene are LNHNV and YYDKDF (reference sequence). CDR3 size: 13 residues. DNA of the CDR3: TGTGCCACCAGCAGGGGGGCACAATACGAGCAGTACTTC. This sequence encodes CATSRGAQYEQYF. Together with reference TRBV15 and TRBJ2-7, the CDR3 gives the full variable domain: DAMVIQNPRYQVTQFGKPVTLSCSQTLNHNVMYWYQQKSSQAPKLLFHYYDKDFNNEADTPDNFQSRRPNTSFCFLDIRSPGLGDTAMYLCATSRGAQYEQYFGPGTRLTVT.